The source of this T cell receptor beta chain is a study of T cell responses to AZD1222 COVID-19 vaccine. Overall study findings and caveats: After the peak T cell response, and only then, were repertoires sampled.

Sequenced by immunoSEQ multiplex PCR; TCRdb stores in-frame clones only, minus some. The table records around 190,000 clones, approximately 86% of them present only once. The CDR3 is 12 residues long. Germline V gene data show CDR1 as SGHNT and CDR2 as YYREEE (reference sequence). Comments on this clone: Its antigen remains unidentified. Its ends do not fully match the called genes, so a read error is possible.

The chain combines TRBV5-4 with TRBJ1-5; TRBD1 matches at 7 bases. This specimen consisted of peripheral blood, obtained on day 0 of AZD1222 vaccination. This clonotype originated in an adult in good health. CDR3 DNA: TGTGCCAGCAGCTTAGGGAACGGACAGGCCATGTTT. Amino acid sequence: CASSLGNGQAMF.